This TCR beta chain is drawn from a study of T cells after yellow fever vaccination. Findings of the study overall: Subsequent to the booster, the majority of primary-vaccination clones reappeared (roughly 97% CD4, about 90% CD8).

Deletions cut 6 bases from V and 7 bases from J, with 18 bases between. The germline gives CDR1 MNHEY, CDR2 SVGEGT. CDR3 length: 14 amino acids. This clonotype was observed many times. Its antigen is not known. A 5'RACE template-switching step, the method used to make TCR cDNA, added a universal primer site and UMIs. TCRdb called the 5' RACE reads again in MiXCR, with one record for every CDR3 protein. The data contain 250,000 to 350,000 distinct CDR3 sequences, about 4.5% of them seen just once; the ten biggest clones take up approximately 20%. This clonotype originated in a man aged 18 to 29 who received the YFV17D yellow fever vaccine. The chain couples TRBV6-2 or TRBV6-3 to TRBJ2-5; TRBD1 is a possible D gene (6 bases). The material was PBMCs, obtained 15 days after the yellow fever booster vaccination. The CDR3 sequence: CASSLDSGQTTQYF. CDR3 nucleotides: TGTGCCAGCAGCCTGGACAGCGGACAGACGACCCAGTACTTC.